The present entry profiles one T cell receptor beta chain with its context. This sample is part of a study of OX40 agonist ivuxolimab in advanced cancers. Germline assignment: CDR1 WNHNN and CDR2 SYGVQD (reference sequence). The CDR3 covers 13 residues. V was trimmed by 4 bases and J by 6 bases, leaving 11 bases between them. The method was immunoSEQ multiplex PCR; TCRdb's version includes in-frame clones alone and lacks a portion of them. Here the sample spans roughly 28,000 clones, about 80% being singletons. The chain employs TRBV10-1 and TRBJ2-3; tentative D call: TRBD1 (6 bases). The specimen was CD4+ or CD8+ T cells sorted from blood, collected in a trial of the OX40 agonist ivuxolimab. The sequence was obtained from an adult with an advanced solid tumor such as melanoma, head and neck, liver or kidney cancer. The CDR3 DNA reads as TGCGCCAGCAGTGGAGGGGGTAAGGATACGCAGTATTTT. It yields the protein CASSGGGKDTQYF.